The 18 T cell receptor beta chains below all came from one sample that was sequenced in a study of molecular identifiers for immune sequencing clone quantification. MiXCR, applied by TCRdb to the PCR reads, yields one record per CDR3 protein. The table has about 65,000 distinct CDR3 sequences, about 18% seen once. Sample: naive CD8+ T cells from blood, with Jurkat cell RNA spiked in. The subset is: FACS-sorted CD8+CD4-CCR7+CD45RA+ naive T cells. The receptors shown here come from a human donor in good health. Some libraries in this study had Jurkat cell RNA spiked in.

This clonotype came up many times. This rearrangement joins TRBV20-1 to TRBJ1-5; D gene uncertain. V was clipped by 4 bases and J by 4 bases, with 11 bases between them. The germline gives CDR1 DFQATT, CDR2 SNEGSKA (reference sequence). CDR3 length: 13 residues. This CDR3 is CSANPDENQPQHF. In DNA form, the CDR3 reads TGCAGTGCTAACCCGGACGAGAATCAGCCCCAGCATTTT.

This chain uses TRBV4-1 with TRBJ2-4, with D perhaps matching TRBD2 (5 bases). The germline gives CDR1 MGHRA, CDR2 YSYEKL. Trimming shortened V by 7 bases and J by 8 bases, and 24 bases separated the two germline ends. This CDR3 region has 16 residues. The CDR3 region is CASNQEEMSQVDIQYF. In nucleotides, the CDR3 is TGCGCCAGCAACCAGGAGGAAATGAGCCAGGTAGACATTCAGTACTTC.

Concerning this clonotype: One base away lies a much larger clone, so this may be a sequencing read error. The chain joins TRBV4-2 to TRBJ2-3; TRBD2 matches at 8 bases. Per the germline V gene, CDR1 is LGHNA and CDR2 is YNFKEQ. The CDR3 is 15 residues long. CDR3 sequence reads: CASSQDRLARDTLYF. CDR3 nucleotide sequence: TGTGCCAGCAGCCAAGATAGACTAGCGAGAGATACGCTGTATTTT.

This clonotype has ten or more counts. The CDR3 here is CASSLLGSNQPQHF. Here the CDR3 DNA reads TGTGCCAGCAGTTTACTCGGGAGCAATCAGCCCCAGCATTTT. The chain is built from TRBV27 and TRBJ1-5; D is unclear. Trimming took off 2 bases at V and 1 base at J, with 6 bases between the two ends. The CDR3 runs 14 residues. The germline V gene has CDR1 MNHEY and CDR2 SMNVEV (reference sequence).

The chain recombines TRBV11-3 with TRBJ2-2; 7 nucleotides match TRBD1. V trimming: 5 bases; J trimming: 4 bases; junction bases outside the gene matches: 10. This CDR3 spans 16 amino acids. Germline V lookup: CDR1 SGHNT, CDR2 YENEEA. The CDR3 is CASSDRTGVGTGELFF. For the CDR3, the DNA is TGTGCCAGCAGCGACCGGACAGGCGTAGGCACCGGGGAGCTGTTTTTT.

This clonotype was detected ten times or more. This chain joins TRBV3-1 and TRBJ2-2; no clear D gene. Looked up from germline, CDR1 is LGHDT and CDR2 is YNNKEL (reference sequence). V was trimmed by 4 bases and J by 6 bases, leaving 12 bases between them. The CDR3 is made up of 14 amino acids. CDR3 bases: TGTGCCAGCAGCCCACCCTTAGACCCCGGGGAGCTGTTTTTT. It translates to CASSPPLDPGELFF.

The chain has TRBV7-6 and TRBJ2-7; 9 nucleotides line up with TRBD2. With 5 bases clipped from V and 6 bases from J, the junction kept 8 bases outside the gene matches. This CDR3 region has 14 residues. Germline CDR1 reads SGHVS; CDR2 reads FNYEAQ. The CDR3 loop reads CASSLSGSLSEQYF. CDR3 bases: TGTGCCAGCAGCCTTAGCGGGAGTCTCTCCGAGCAGTACTTC.

The chain joins TRBV7-6 to TRBJ2-4, with D tentatively TRBD2 (6 bases). Trimming shortened V by 1 base and J by 1 base, and 23 bases separated the two germline ends. This CDR3 contains 20 residues. Germline V gene sequence: CDR1 SGHVS, CDR2 FNYEAQ. In nucleotides, the CDR3 is TGTGCCAGCAGCTTAGGGGTAGCGGAGTCGTGGGTCGATGCCAAAAACATTCAGTACTTC. Amino acids: CASSLGVAESWVDAKNIQYF.

This clonotype was seen repeatedly, ten times or more. This sequence joins TRBV6-2 or TRBV6-3 and TRBJ2-7, with TRBD2 identical over 10 bases. V gave up 0 bases and J gave up 7 bases; unmatched junction bases: 6. CDR1 is MNHEY and CDR2 is SVGEGT in the germline V gene. The CDR3 loop spans 15 amino acids. The DNA of the CDR3 is TGTGCCAGCAGTTACTCGGTAGCGGGAGGACGGGAGCAGTACTTC. This gives the protein CASSYSVAGGREQYF.

This clonotype was found many times. The chain couples TRBV6-5 to TRBJ2-6, with TRBD1 matching 7 bases. This CDR3 is built from 19 residues. The germline V gene encodes CDR1 MNHEY and CDR2 SVGAGI. V lost 0 bases and J lost 0; bases outside the gene matches: 8. CDR3 DNA: TGTGCCAGCAGTTACTCAGTCGGGACAGTGATCTCTGGGGCCAACGTCCTGACTTTC. This sequence encodes CASSYSVGTVISGANVLTF.

In its sample, this clonotype was seen many times. V gene TRBV4-1 combines with J gene TRBJ2-7; 13 nucleotides match TRBD2. The CDR3 length is 18 residues. Germline CDR1 MGHRA, CDR2 YSYEKL. The V segment lost 3 bases and the J segment 4 bases; nucleotides outside the gene matches: 12. CDR3 residues: CASSQDPGLAGLSYEQYF. The CDR3 region has the DNA TGCGCCAGCAGCCAGGACCCGGGACTAGCGGGACTCTCTTACGAGCAGTACTTC.

Worth noting for this clonotype: A much larger clone is a single base away; this may be a read error. The chain uses TRBV28 and TRBJ1-5; D uncertain. Germline V gene data show CDR1 as MDHEN and CDR2 as SYDVKM. CDR3 length equals 15 residues. This CDR3 reads CVSSTDPRGDQPQHF. DNA of the CDR3: TGTGTCAGCAGCACCGACCCTCGGGGAGATCAGCCCCAGCATTTT. The whole variable domain, filled in from reference TRBV28 and TRBJ1-5, reads DVKVTQSSRYLVKRTGEKVFLECVQDMDHENMFWYRQDPGLGLRLIYFSYDVKMKEKGDIPEGYSVSREKKERFSLILESASTNQTSMYLCVSSTDPRGDQPQHFGDGTRLSIL.

This clonotype showed up just a few times. V is TRBV29-1 and J is TRBJ2-2, with 10 bases identical to TRBD2. Trimming took 1 base from V and 5 from J; bases not matched to a gene: 1. This CDR3 is 14 amino acids long. Germline CDR1 is SQVTM and CDR2 is ANQGSEA. The CDR3 coding sequence is TGCAGCGTTGAAGGGGGACTAGCGACCGGGGAGCTGTTTTTT. Its protein product is CSVEGGLATGELFF.

This clonotype was seen at least ten times. The chain is built from TRBV7-9 and TRBJ1-4; weak D call: TRBD1 (5 bases). This CDR3 comprises 16 residues. V was shortened by 1 base and J by 4 bases, with 13 bases between the two germline ends. Looked up from germline, CDR1 is SEHNR and CDR2 is FQNEAQ (reference sequence). The CDR3 DNA is TGTGCCAGCAGCTTAGAACCCGGGACGGTTAATGAAAAACTGTTTTTT. Its protein product is CASSLEPGTVNEKLFF.

On this clonotype itself: This may come from a read error, since a much larger clone is one base off. This chain connects TRBV10-3 to TRBJ2-7; 13 bases agree with TRBD2. There are 19 residues in the CDR3. CDR1 is ENHRY, CDR2 SYGVKD, per germline. DNA of the CDR3: TGTGCCACCAGTTTAACCATCCCCGGGACTAGCGGGACATACTACGAGCAGTACTTC. Its translation is CATSLTIPGTSGTYYEQYF.

This clonotype occurred many times. An end of the junction does not agree with germline; a read error may underlie this. The chain has TRBV27 and TRBJ1-2, with unresolved D. The CDR3 sequence is 13 residues long. Germline V gives CDR1 MNHEY, CDR2 SMNVEV (reference sequence). The DNA of the CDR3 is TGTGCCAGCAGTTTATCTCCTTGGAATGGTCATTACTTC. This translates into CASSLSPWNGHYF.

The sample holds many counts of this clonotype. The chain uses TRBV6-5 and TRBJ2-1; 8 positions match TRBD2. V lost 3 bases and J lost 7; bases outside the gene matches: 26. The length of the CDR3 is 21 residues. Germline CDR1 MNHEY, CDR2 SVGAGI. The DNA for the CDR3 is TGTGCCAGCAGTTATTACCCCCGGGGGGGTCAACCGGCAGCGGTAAGGAATGAGCAGTTCTTC. Translation gives CASSYYPRGGQPAAVRNEQFF.

A few counts support this clonotype. Being one base from a much bigger clone, this may be a read error. This chain uses TRBV6-2 or TRBV6-3 with TRBJ1-6; 7 nucleotides match TRBD1. J gave up 6 bases and V 2 bases, and 7 bases lay outside the gene matches. The CDR3 spans 16 residues. Germline-derived CDR1 and CDR2 are MNHEY and SVGEGT. The CDR3 region is CASSYPRTGCNSPLHF. The CDR3 nucleotides are TGTGCCAGCAGTTACCCACGGACAGGCTGTAATTCACCCCTCCACTTT.